This TCR beta chain was sequenced during a study of shared clonotypes between healthy human individuals. Findings and caveats of the study: Richness estimates generally favored naive over memory subsets. Genetic and exposure-history diversity was limited by the small donor number. Rarefaction analysis demonstrated incomplete sorted-subset sequencing notwithstanding large depth.

V was trimmed by 5 bases and J by 4 bases, leaving 8 bases between them. Germline assignment: CDR1 SEHNR and CDR2 FQNEAQ (reference sequence). The CDR3 is made up of 13 amino acids. This clone showed up just a few times. Antigen: not known. Other DNA variants within this sample encode the same CDR3. The naive CD8 population came from CD45RO-negative cells selected for CCR7, without terminally differentiated effector memory CD45RA+ cells. The repertoire was sequenced with immunoSEQ multiplex PCR; TCRdb's copy has only in-frame clones and lacks some. The table has some 2.1 million clones, just under 95% seen once.

V and J are TRBV7-9 and TRBJ2-2; no clear D gene. Sequencing used naive CD8+ T cells from PBMCs. This TCR came from a man between 18 and 35 years old in good health. Some clones in this sample may be carry-over from other donors' samples. CDR3 region: CASSPGPTGELFF. CDR3 bases: TGTGCCAGCAGCCCAGGCCCCACCGGGGAGCTGTTTTTT.